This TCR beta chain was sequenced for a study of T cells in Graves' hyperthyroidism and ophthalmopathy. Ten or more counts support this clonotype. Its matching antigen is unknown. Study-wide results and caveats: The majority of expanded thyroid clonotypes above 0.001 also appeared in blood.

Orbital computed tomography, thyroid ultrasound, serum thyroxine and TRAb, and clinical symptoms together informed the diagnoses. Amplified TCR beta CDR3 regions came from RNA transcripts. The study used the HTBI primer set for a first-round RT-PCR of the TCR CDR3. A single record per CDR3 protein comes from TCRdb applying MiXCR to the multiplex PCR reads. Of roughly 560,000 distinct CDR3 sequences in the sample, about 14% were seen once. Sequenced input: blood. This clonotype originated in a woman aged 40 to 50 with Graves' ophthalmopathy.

CDR3 bases: TGTGCCAGCAGTCCCCGGGACAGGGGGTTGTTGGGGAACACTGAAGCTTTCTTT. Its protein product is CASSPRDRGLLGNTEAFF. The rearrangement links TRBV6-7 to TRBJ1-1, with TRBD1 matching 11 bases. TRBV6-7 is sorted into the ORF group, with uncertain function. V lost 5 bases, J lost 1 base, and 12 bases stayed unmatched. The CDR3 runs 18 residues.